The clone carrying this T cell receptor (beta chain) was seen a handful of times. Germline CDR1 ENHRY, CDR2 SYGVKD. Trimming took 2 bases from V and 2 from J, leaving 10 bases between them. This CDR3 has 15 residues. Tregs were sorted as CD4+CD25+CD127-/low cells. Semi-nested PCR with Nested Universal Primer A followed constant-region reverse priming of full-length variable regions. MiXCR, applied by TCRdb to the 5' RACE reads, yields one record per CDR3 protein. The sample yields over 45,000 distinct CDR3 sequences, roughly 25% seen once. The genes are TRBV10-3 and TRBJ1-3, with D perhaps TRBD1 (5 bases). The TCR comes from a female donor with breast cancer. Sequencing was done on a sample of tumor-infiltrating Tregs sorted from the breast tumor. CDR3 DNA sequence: TGTGCCATCAGTGAGGCCGGGACGGCTGGAAACACCATATATTTT. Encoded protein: CAISEAGTAGNTIYF.